Presented here are 10 T cell receptor beta chains from one specimen sequenced in a study of beta chain features in type 1 diabetes. These receptors' targets are unknown. Findings and caveats of the study: Shorter TCRB CDR3s, moderately but significantly so, were found in Type 1 diabetes patients in all four CD4+ subsets.

cDNA synthesis used the whole RNA isolate, giving expressed TCRB sequences. TCRdb's table, derived via immunoSEQ multiplex PCR, lists solely in-frame clones and lacks some. The table has 200,000 to 300,000 clones, 20% seen once. Sample: naive CD4+ T cells from blood. Receptor source: a woman in her thirties or forties with type 1 diabetes.

This clone was seen only a few times. The chain couples TRBV9 to TRBJ2-3; 7 bases align to TRBD2. Germline CDR1 SGDLS, CDR2 YYNGEE. Germline trimming cut 1 base from V and 3 bases from J; bases unmatched to any gene: 8. This CDR3 is 16 amino acids long. The CDR3 region is CASSVNQRGMTDTQYF. The CDR3 bases are TGTGCCAGCAGCGTAAATCAGCGGGGCATGACAGATACGCAGTATTTT.

The chain joins TRBV5-1 to TRBJ2-5; TRBD2 might be the D (6 bases). CDR1 SGHRS and CDR2 YFSETQ come from the germline V gene. The CDR3 consists of 14 residues. The V and J ends lost 4 bases and 5 bases respectively, with 15 bases between them. The CDR3 protein is CASSQGTSRETQYF. The CDR3 DNA is TGCGCCAGCAGCCAGGGAACTAGCCGGGAGACCCAGTACTTC.

The chain uses TRBV15 and TRBJ2-5; 13 nucleotides agree with TRBD2. V lost 5 bases to trimming and J lost 4 bases; unmatched junction nucleotides: 4. Germline V gene data show CDR1 as LNHNV and CDR2 as YYDKDF (reference sequence). The CDR3 loop spans 15 amino acids. CDR3 in amino acids: CATSGRTSGGETQYF. CDR3 coding DNA: TGTGCCACCAGCGGACGGACTAGCGGGGGAGAGACCCAGTACTTC.

The gene calls are TRBV10-3 and TRBJ2-7; D ambiguous. Trimming pared 3 bases from V and 3 bases from J, leaving 3 bases between. The V gene's germline CDR1 is ENHRY and CDR2 SYGVKD. This CDR3 has 11 residues. CDR3 amino acids: CAISDFYEQYF. In nucleotides, the CDR3 is TGTGCCATCAGTGACTTCTACGAGCAGTACTTC.

The V call is TRBV5-4, the J call TRBJ2-5; tentatively, D is TRBD1 (6 bases). CDR3 length equals 15 residues. V lost 2 bases to trimming and J lost 4 bases, with 15 bases between them. Germline V gene lookup returns CDR1 SGHNT and CDR2 YYREEE (reference sequence). Here the CDR3 reads CASSLATGRGETQYF. The CDR3 region has the DNA TGTGCCAGCAGCTTAGCGACAGGCCGCGGAGAGACCCAGTACTTC.

In this sample, this clone turned up a few times. The J gene is TRBJ1-1, the V gene TRBV5-4; TRBD1 is a possible D gene (5 bases). The germline gives CDR1 SGHNT, CDR2 YYREEE (reference sequence). V was clipped by 3 bases and J by 5 bases, with 11 bases between them. CDR3 length: 13 residues. CDR3 residues: CASSSQVETEAFF. CDR3 nucleotides: TGTGCCAGCAGCTCACAGGTGGAGACTGAAGCTTTCTTT.

This chain uses TRBV7-9 with TRBJ2-5; the D is unclear. The CDR3 has 13 amino acids. With 1 base removed from V and 2 bases from J, the gap between germline ends came to 5 bases. The germline CDR1 and CDR2 sequences are SEHNR and FQNEAQ (reference sequence). In DNA, the CDR3 is TGTGCCAGCAGCTTAGTCCCACAAGAGACCCAGTACTTC. Protein sequence: CASSLVPQETQYF.

The gene calls are TRBV4-3 and TRBJ1-1, with 9 bases aligning to TRBD1. CDR1 is LGHNA and CDR2 is YSLEER in the germline V gene. The CDR3 loop spans 16 amino acids. V shed 2 bases, J shed 4 bases, and the junction held 8 bases outside the gene matches. CDR3 amino acids: CASSQLPGQGSTEAFF. CDR3 in DNA: TGCGCCAGCAGCCAACTGCCGGGACAGGGATCCACTGAAGCTTTCTTT.

This sequence joins TRBV6-6 and TRBJ2-5, with D hard to call. Trimming took off 10 bases at V and 5 bases at J, with 5 bases between the two ends. CDR1 MNHNY and CDR2 SVGAGI come from the germline V gene (reference sequence). CDR3 length: 9 residues. For the CDR3, the DNA is TGTGCCACCGGGGAGACCCAGTACTTC. Translating it yields CATGETQYF.

The chain has TRBV29-1 and TRBJ2-7; weak D call: TRBD1 (5 bases). The CDR3 consists of 12 residues. Per the germline V gene, CDR1 is SQVTM and CDR2 is ANQGSEA. Trimming pared 4 bases from V and 5 bases from J, leaving 12 bases between. The CDR3 nucleotides are TGCAGCGTTGGAGTTAGGACAAACGAGCAGTACTTC. This gives the protein CSVGVRTNEQYF.